A single sample gave rise to the 22 T cell receptor beta chains below, sequenced in a study of early T cells in non-severe SARS-CoV-2 infection. TCRdb processed the 5' RACE reads anew with MiXCR; each CDR3 protein has one entry. The table shows about 100,000 distinct CDR3 sequences, with roughly 12% occurring only once. Source material: whole blood. The receptor set was obtained from an adult who was a healthcare worker with PCR-confirmed SARS-CoV-2 infection or an uninfected control (not recorded which).

This chain connects TRBV7-3 to TRBJ2-4; D may match TRBD1 or TRBD2 (5 bases each). The CDR3 runs 15 residues. The germline V gene has CDR1 SGHTA and CDR2 FQGTGA. Trimming pared 0 bases from V and 2 bases from J, leaving 8 bases between. The CDR3 DNA is TGTGCCAGCAGCTTAACCGGGGACCCCAAAAACATTCAGTACTTC. Translation: CASSLTGDPKNIQYF.

This clonotype turned up a few times. V and J are TRBV18 and TRBJ2-5, with 9 bases aligning to TRBD1. Trimming at V came to 3 bases and at J to 4 bases, leaving 15 bases not matched to a gene. CDR3 length equals 18 residues. The germline CDR1 and CDR2 sequences are KGHSH and LQKENI. The CDR3 DNA sequence: TGTGCCAGCTCACCCGACCGGGGACAGGGAGCTGGTCTAGAGACCCAGTACTTC. Protein sequence: CASSPDRGQGAGLETQYF.

This clonotype has just a few counts. The chain has TRBV5-1 and TRBJ2-7; D is unresolved. Germline CDR1 is SGHRS and CDR2 is YFSETQ. This CDR3 is built from 14 residues. Between the trimmed V and J ends, which lost 4 bases and 0 bases, there was a span of 11 bases. In DNA form, the CDR3 reads TGCGCCAGCAGCCCTCGAAGGGTCTCCTACGAGCAGTACTTC. Its protein is CASSPRRVSYEQYF.

This chain joins TRBV5-1 and TRBJ2-3, with D maybe TRBD2 (5 bases). CDR1 and CDR2 (germline): SGHRS, YFSETQ. Trimming stripped 1 base from V and 0 bases from J, with 12 bases between. The CDR3 is made up of 16 amino acids. CDR3 region: CASSLNPRGSTDTQYF. The DNA of the CDR3 is TGCGCCAGCAGCTTGAACCCTAGAGGGAGCACAGATACGCAGTATTTT.

The chain combines TRBV7-9 with TRBJ2-2; D might be TRBD2 (6 bases). V was pared by 2 bases and J by 1 base, with 8 bases between. Per the germline V gene, CDR1 is SEHNR and CDR2 is FQNEAQ (reference sequence). CDR3 length: 15 residues. DNA for the CDR3: TGTGCCAGCAGCTTATGGCGGGAGAACACCGGGGAGCTGTTTTTT. Protein sequence: CASSLWRENTGELFF. Full variable domain (rest looked up from reference TRBV7-9 and TRBJ2-2): DTGVSQNPRHKITKRGQNVTFRCDPISEHNRLYWYRQTLGQGPEFLTYFQNEAQLEKSRLLSDRFSAERPKGSFSTLEIQRTEQGDSAMYLCASSLWRENTGELFFGEGSRLTVL.

This clonotype was recorded a few times. The chain has TRBV28 and TRBJ2-4; 8 nucleotides line up with TRBD1. CDR3 length equals 13 residues. J was trimmed by 6 bases and V by 6 bases; bases with no gene match: 4. The germline gives CDR1 MDHEN, CDR2 SYDVKM. The CDR3 nucleotides read TGTGCCAGCAGGACAGGGGCGGGAAACATTCAGTACTTC. It yields the protein CASRTGAGNIQYF.

J is TRBJ1-1 and V is TRBV11-3, with D maybe TRBD1 (5 bases). The germline CDR1 and CDR2 sequences are SGHNT and YENEEA. The CDR3 is 14 amino acids. The germline V and J ends were trimmed by 5 bases and 1 base, with 11 bases remaining between them. CDR3 amino acids: CASSPSRANTEAFF. The DNA for the CDR3 is TGTGCCAGCAGCCCATCCAGGGCGAACACTGAAGCTTTCTTT.

V gene TRBV28 combines with J gene TRBJ2-7, with D maybe TRBD1 (6 bases). The V gene's germline CDR1 is MDHEN and CDR2 SYDVKM. The CDR3 covers 15 residues. V was clipped by 5 bases and J by 2 bases, with 16 bases between them. CDR3 in amino acids: CASSPPKDRPYEQYF. CDR3 in DNA: TGTGCCAGCAGTCCCCCCAAAGACAGGCCCTACGAGCAGTACTTC.

This clonotype was picked up a small number of times. The V gene is TRBV11-3, the J gene TRBJ2-5; D call uncertain. The V end lost 1 base, the J end lost 1 base, and 13 bases lay between the germline ends. Germline CDR1 and CDR2: SGHNT and YENEEA. This CDR3 is built from 16 residues. This CDR3 is CASSLGGDPLQETQYF. The CDR3 nucleotides are TGTGCCAGCAGCTTAGGTGGAGATCCCCTCCAAGAGACCCAGTACTTC.

The V and J genes are TRBV7-9 and TRBJ2-2; 13 bases are a match to TRBD2. This CDR3 spans 20 amino acids. Germline V CDR1 and CDR2: SEHNR, FQNEAQ (reference sequence). V shed 5 bases and J 5 bases; nucleotides not matched to a gene: 17. CDR3: CASSRGASGTSGILTGELFF. The CDR3 DNA sequence: TGTGCCAGCAGCCGAGGGGCTTCCGGGACTAGCGGGATTCTGACCGGGGAGCTGTTTTTT.

This clonotype occurred a few times. The V call is TRBV13, the J call TRBJ2-3, with TRBD2 identical over 7 bases. V lost 5 bases to trimming and J lost 2 bases; unmatched junction nucleotides: 13. Looked up from germline, CDR1 is PRHDT and CDR2 is FYEKMQ (reference sequence). The CDR3 length is 17 residues. The DNA for the CDR3 is TGTGCCAGCAGCCGCCACGCGGGAGACATCTCCACAGATACGCAGTATTTT. Translating it yields CASSRHAGDISTDTQYF.

This clonotype appeared a few times. This sequence joins TRBV7-9 and TRBJ1-1; D is ambiguous. Per the germline V gene, CDR1 is SEHNR and CDR2 is FQNEAQ (reference sequence). The length of the CDR3 is 11 residues. Trimming took off 8 bases at V and 5 bases at J, with 9 bases between the two ends. This chain's CDR3 is CASFLGTEAFF. As DNA, the CDR3 is TGTGCCAGCTTCTTAGGGACTGAAGCTTTCTTT. Looking up the rest from reference TRBV7-9 and TRBJ1-1 gives the full variable domain: DTGVSQNPRHKITKRGQNVTFRCDPISEHNRLYWYRQTLGQGPEFLTYFQNEAQLEKSRLLSDRFSAERPKGSFSTLEIQRTEQGDSAMYLCASFLGTEAFFGQGTRLTVV.

This clonotype was observed many times. The chain uses TRBV28 and TRBJ1-3; weak D call: TRBD1 (6 bases). There are 15 residues in the CDR3. CDR1 is MDHEN and CDR2 is SYDVKM in the germline V gene. Trimming removed 5 bases at V and 0 bases at J, with 11 bases between. In nucleotides, the CDR3 is TGTGCCAGCAGTCCCCCAGGGGACTCTGGAAACACCATATATTTT. It codes for CASSPPGDSGNTIYF.

There are a few counts of this clonotype. The V call is TRBV9, the J call TRBJ1-6, with TRBD1 identical over 7 bases. J gave up 4 bases and V 4 bases, and 5 bases lay outside the gene matches. Germline CDR1 reads SGDLS; CDR2 reads YYNGEE. The CDR3 is 15 residues long. The CDR3 sequence: CASSRAGQYNSPLHF. CDR3 coding DNA: TGTGCCAGCAGCCGAGCGGGACAGTATAATTCACCCCTCCACTTT.

The V gene is TRBV11-2, the J gene TRBJ1-1, with 7 bases lining up with TRBD1. V lost 5 bases, J lost 2 bases, and 11 bases stayed unmatched. Germline CDR1 reads SGHAT; CDR2 reads FQNNGV. The CDR3 runs 16 residues. As DNA, the CDR3 is TGTGCCAGCAGCCGGAGAGGGGACAGACCCAACACTGAAGCTTTCTTT. As protein: CASSRRGDRPNTEAFF.

This clonotype came up a few times. CDR3 nucleotides: TGTGCCAGCAGCTCGGGCCTCCGCAATTACCCCCCTCCAGATACGCAGTATTTT. Residues: CASSSGLRNYPPPDTQYF. This chain joins TRBV11-2 and TRBJ2-3; D is ambiguous. The CDR3 runs 18 residues. Germline CDR1 is SGHAT and CDR2 is FQNNGV. Trimming pared 4 bases from V and 4 bases from J, leaving 24 bases between.

In regard to this clonotype: This may be a read error, as it is one base from a much larger clone. The conserved closing phenylalanine or tryptophan is absent in this CDR3, likely reflecting a read error. The J gene is TRBJ2-2, the V gene TRBV15, with 7 bases matching TRBD1. This CDR3 region has 15 residues. Germline V gene sequence: CDR1 LNHNV, CDR2 YYDKDF (reference sequence). V was clipped by 8 bases and J by 1 base; unmatched bases: 7. For the CDR3, the DNA is TGTGCCACCGGAGCGTCAGGGGGGAACACCGGGGAGCTGTTTCTT. It specifies CATGASGGNTGELFL.

This clonotype has ten or more counts. J is TRBJ1-6 and V is TRBV5-1; TRBD1 matches at 9 bases. This CDR3 spans 17 amino acids. Germline V gene sequence: CDR1 SGHRS, CDR2 YFSETQ. V gave up 4 bases and J gave up 14 bases; unmatched junction bases: 19. CDR3 sequence: CASSPGQGSSTGATLHF. CDR3 nucleotide sequence: TGCGCCAGCAGCCCCGGACAGGGGTCTTCAACGGGGGCGACCCTCCACTTT.

The chain recombines TRBV29-1 with TRBJ2-2; the match to TRBD1 covers 7 bases. CDR1 SQVTM and CDR2 ANQGSEA come from the germline V gene. The CDR3 loop spans 13 amino acids. After removal of 7 bases from V and 3 bases from J, the junction contained 5 bases not matched to a gene. This CDR3 is CSGRDRDTGELFF. CDR3 coding DNA: TGCAGCGGACGAGACAGGGACACCGGGGAGCTGTTTTTT.

The CDR3 coding sequence is TGTGCCATCAGGCCCTCCGGGACAGGGTTCGCGAACACCGGGGAGCTGTTTTTT. Encoded protein: CAIRPSGTGFANTGELFF. J is TRBJ2-2 and V is TRBV10-3, with TRBD1 identical over 9 bases. J gave up 0 bases and V 6 bases, and 11 bases lay outside the gene matches. Per the germline V gene, CDR1 is ENHRY and CDR2 is SYGVKD. The CDR3 length is 18 residues.

This clonotype has a count of ten or more. Written as DNA, the CDR3 is TGTGCCAGCAGCTCCCTCATCCCGATGGGCGCTGAAGCTTTCTTT. This translates into CASSSLIPMGAEAFF. This sequence joins TRBV11-2 and TRBJ1-1; D is unclear. Germline CDR1 is SGHAT and CDR2 is FQNNGV. The CDR3 covers 15 residues. Trimming removed 4 bases from V and 6 bases from J, with 18 bases in between.

This clonotype was counted between two and nine times. This chain uses TRBV29-1 with TRBJ2-1; 8 bases are shared with TRBD2. The CDR3 length is 13 residues. V shed 4 bases and J 3 bases; nucleotides not matched to a gene: 2. The germline gives CDR1 SQVTM, CDR2 ANQGSEA. CDR3 protein: CSVGGRLYNEQFF. The DNA for the CDR3 is TGCAGCGTTGGCGGGAGGCTCTACAATGAGCAGTTCTTC.